This T cell receptor (beta chain) is from a study of PD-L1 blockade in urothelial cancer. Measured with immunoSEQ multiplex PCR; TCRdb has only the in-frame clones, and not every one. The table lists 45,000 to 60,000 clones, approximately 78% of them singletons. Germline CDR1 reads WSHSY; CDR2 reads SAAADI. The CDR3 has 13 residues. The V and J ends lost 7 bases and 4 bases, in that order; junction bases with no gene match: 6. Stated time point: pretreatment peripheral blood. This clone was detected once. The sample in question was PBMCs, obtained around atezolizumab (anti-PD-L1) treatment. V usage is TRBV10-2 and J usage is TRBJ1-1; 7 nucleotides line up with TRBD1. This TCR derives from a man aged 45-65 years with urothelial cancer. The chain's CDR3 is CASTRQGATEAFF. The DNA of the CDR3 is TGCGCCAGCACGCGACAGGGCGCCACTGAAGCTTTCTTT.